This is a list of T cell receptor beta chains from one sample in a study of Graves' ophthalmopathy and Graves' hyperthyroidism. TCRdb used MiXCR to reprocess the multiplex PCR reads, holding one entry per CDR3 protein. The repertoire holds around 1,000,000 distinct CDR3 sequences, with about 35% as singletons. Specimen: peripheral blood or thyroid tissue (not recorded which). These receptors were collected from an adult man with Graves' hyperthyroidism. CDR3s include the opening cysteine and the closing phenylalanine or tryptophan. A D gene is named only where the DNA matches it firmly. Some rows mark clone size as missing; the rest say once, few, many or name a class of expanded clone.

j_call clone_size d_call v_call cdr3_nt cdr3_aa
TRBJ2-5 many TRBD2 TRBV9 TGTGCCAGCAGCGTAGGGTCTAGCGGTTATCAAGAGACCCAGTACTTC CASSVGSSGYQETQYF
TRBJ1-1 - TRBD1 TRBV20-1 TGCAGTGCTAGCGATCCCACAGGGGCAAAGAACACTGAAGCTTTCTTT CSASDPTGAKNTEAFF
TRBJ1-1 - - TRBV5-1 TGCGCCACAACGGAGGGGCCGGGCACTGAAGCTTTCTTT CATTEGPGTEAFF
TRBJ2-2 many - TRBV5-1 TGCGCCAGCAGCTTCCCCTGGGGAGTGTACACCGGGGAGCTGTTTTTT CASSFPWGVYTGELFF
TRBJ1-4 once - TRBV10-3 TGTGCCAGCAGTTTTCTAGGCAGAACTTATGCAACTAATGAAAAACTGTTTTTT CASSFLGRTYATNEKLFF
TRBJ1-1 - - TRBV10-3 TGTGCCATCAGTGAGTCTACAGCTGAAGCTTTCTTT CAISESTAEAFF
TRBJ1-3 few - TRBV5-4 TGTGCCAGCAGCCAACGTTTCTCTGAGGACACCATATATTTT CASSQRFSEDTIYF
TRBJ2-7 many - TRBV2 TGTGCCACCGGGACGGTCAGCTCCTACGAGCAGTACTTC CATGTVSSYEQYF
TRBJ2-5 - - TRBV20-1 TGCAGTGCTTCTAGTCGCCAGACCCAGTACTTC CSASSRQTQYF
TRBJ2-5 - TRBD1 TRBV10-2 TGTGCCAGCAGGCGGTCGGTTGGAGACAGGGCTTTGGAGACCCAGTACTTC CASRRSVGDRALETQYF
TRBJ1-2 many - TRBV12-3/TRBV12-4 TGTGCCAGCAGTTCCGGTAGACAGGCCTATGGCTACACCTTC CASSSGRQAYGYTF
TRBJ1-2 - TRBD1 TRBV5-4 TGTGCCAGCAGCTTGGGAGCCACAGGGGGCGTGCCTGGCTACACCTTC CASSLGATGGVPGYTF
TRBJ1-5 - - TRBV19 TGTGCCAGCAGTTCAGAGGGCAGGGGCAATCAGCCCCAGCATTTT CASSSEGRGNQPQHF
TRBJ2-2 few - TRBV12-3/TRBV12-4 TGTGCCAGCAGACCGGGACTGAAGCCCGGGGAGCTGTTTTTT CASRPGLKPGELFF
TRBJ2-2 few - TRBV7-8 TGTGCCAGCAGCTTAGGCCGGGGCGCAGGACTCCGCACCGGGGAGCTGTTTTTT CASSLGRGAGLRTGELFF
TRBJ2-5 many - TRBV7-9 TGTGCCAGCAGCCCCTTTGGTGAGACCCAGTACTTC CASSPFGETQYF
TRBJ2-6 - TRBD1 TRBV7-2 TGTGCCAGCAGCGGACAGGGATCAAGCTCTGGGGCCAACGTCCTGACTTTC CASSGQGSSSGANVLTF
TRBJ1-2 - TRBD1 TRBV5-1 TGCGCCAGCAGCCCCGCCGGGACAGAGTATGGCTACACCTTC CASSPAGTEYGYTF
TRBJ1-1 few - TRBV20-1 TGCAGTGCTAGAGAGAGCATTAGGACAGCTGAAGCTTTCTTT CSARESIRTAEAFF
TRBJ2-5 - - TRBV10-3 TGTGCCAGCAGTGACCTGGGGACAGAGACCCAGTACTTC CASSDLGTETQYF
TRBJ1-6 many - TRBV20-1 TGCAGTGCTAGTCCCTGGGAGGGCTCTAATTACCCCCACTTT CSASPWEGSNYPHF
TRBJ2-7 - - TRBV29-1 TGCAGCGTCATCCGGCAGGGTAACGAGCAGTACTTC CSVIRQGNEQYF
TRBJ2-7 few - TRBV5-1 TGCGCCAGCAGCGGAACAGGGCTAACCTACGAGCAGTACTTC CASSGTGLTYEQYF
TRBJ1-4 many TRBD1 TRBV5-1 TGCGCCAGCAGCTTGGCCCAGAGGACAGGGGCAGGTGAAAAACTGTTTTTT CASSLAQRTGAGEKLFF
TRBJ1-4 few - TRBV12-3/TRBV12-4 TGTGCCAGCAGTCGAGGCCAAGGGGCTCCTAATGAAAAACTGTTTTTT CASSRGQGAPNEKLFF
TRBJ2-5 - - TRBV2 TGTGCCAGCAGTGACTCTCTGCTGGAGACCCAGTACTTC CASSDSLLETQYF
TRBJ2-2 many - TRBV9 TGTGCCAGCAGCGAAAATGAGCACTACGCGAACACCGGGGAGCTGTTTTTT CASSENEHYANTGELFF
TRBJ1-5 many - TRBV5-6 TGTGCCAGCAGCTCCAACAGGGCGTCGGGCAATCAGCCCCAGCATTTT CASSSNRASGNQPQHF
TRBJ1-3 - TRBD1 TRBV24-1 TGTGCCACCAGTGAAGCAGGGGGCTCAGGAAACACCATATATTTT CATSEAGGSGNTIYF